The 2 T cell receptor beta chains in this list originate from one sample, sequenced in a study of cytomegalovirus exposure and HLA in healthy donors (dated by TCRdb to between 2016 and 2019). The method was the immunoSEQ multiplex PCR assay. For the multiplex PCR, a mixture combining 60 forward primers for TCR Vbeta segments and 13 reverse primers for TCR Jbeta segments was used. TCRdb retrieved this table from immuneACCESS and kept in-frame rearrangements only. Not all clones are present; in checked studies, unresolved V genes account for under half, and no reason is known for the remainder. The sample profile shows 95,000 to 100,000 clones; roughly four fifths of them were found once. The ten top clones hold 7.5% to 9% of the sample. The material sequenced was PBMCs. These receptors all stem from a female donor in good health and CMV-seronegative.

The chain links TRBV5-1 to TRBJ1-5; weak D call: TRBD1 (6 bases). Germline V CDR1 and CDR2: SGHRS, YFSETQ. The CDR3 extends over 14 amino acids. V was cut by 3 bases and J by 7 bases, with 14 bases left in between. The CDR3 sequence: CASSSTGNGQPQHF. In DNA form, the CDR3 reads TGCGCCAGCAGCTCTACAGGGAACGGGCAGCCCCAGCATTTT.

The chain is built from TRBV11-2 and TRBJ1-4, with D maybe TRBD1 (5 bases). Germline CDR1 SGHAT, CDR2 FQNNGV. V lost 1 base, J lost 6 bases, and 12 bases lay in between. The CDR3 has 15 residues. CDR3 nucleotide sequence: TGTGCCAGCAGCTTAGTCCAGGGTTGGGATGAAAAACTGTTTTTT. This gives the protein CASSLVQGWDEKLFF.